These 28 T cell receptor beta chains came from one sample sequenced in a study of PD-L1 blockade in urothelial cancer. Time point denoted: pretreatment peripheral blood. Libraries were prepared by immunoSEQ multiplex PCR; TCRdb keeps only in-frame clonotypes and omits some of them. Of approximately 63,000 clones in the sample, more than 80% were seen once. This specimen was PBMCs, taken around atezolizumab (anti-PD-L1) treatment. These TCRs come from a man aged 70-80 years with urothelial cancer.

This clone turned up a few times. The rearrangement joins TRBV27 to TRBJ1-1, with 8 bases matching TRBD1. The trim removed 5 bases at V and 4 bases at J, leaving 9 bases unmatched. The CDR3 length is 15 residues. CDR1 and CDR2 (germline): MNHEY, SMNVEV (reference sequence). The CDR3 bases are TGTGCCAGCAGTGTTCAGGGGGCGCGGAGCACTGAAGCTTTCTTT. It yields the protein CASSVQGARSTEAFF.

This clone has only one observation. The CDR3 reads CASTRASYEQYF. The DNA of the CDR3 is TGTGCCAGCACCAGGGCCTCCTACGAGCAGTACTTC. J is TRBJ2-7 and V is TRBV28; tentative D call: TRBD1 (5 bases). Trimming removed 7 bases at V and 0 bases at J, with 7 bases between. This CDR3 has 12 amino acids. Per germline, CDR1 MDHEN and CDR2 SYDVKM.

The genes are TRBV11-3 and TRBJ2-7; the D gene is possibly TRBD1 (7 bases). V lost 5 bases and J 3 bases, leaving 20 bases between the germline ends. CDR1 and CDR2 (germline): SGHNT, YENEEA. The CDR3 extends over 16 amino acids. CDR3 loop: CASSPRRQGGNYEQYF. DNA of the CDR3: TGTGCCAGCAGCCCCCGACGGCAGGGGGGTAACTACGAGCAGTACTTC.

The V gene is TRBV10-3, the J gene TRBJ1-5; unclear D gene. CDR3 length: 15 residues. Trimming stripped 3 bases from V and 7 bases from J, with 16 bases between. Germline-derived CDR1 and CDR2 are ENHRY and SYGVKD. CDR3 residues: CAISDGGSGSQPQHF. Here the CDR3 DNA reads TGTGCCATCAGTGATGGTGGGTCGGGGAGCCAGCCCCAGCATTTT.

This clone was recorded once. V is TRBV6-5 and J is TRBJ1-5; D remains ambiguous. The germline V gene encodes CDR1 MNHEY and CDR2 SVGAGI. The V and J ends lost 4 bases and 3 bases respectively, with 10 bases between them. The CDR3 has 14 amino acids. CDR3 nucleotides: TGTGCCAGCAGTTCGTATCCGTCCAATCAGCCCCAGCATTTT. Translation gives CASSSYPSNQPQHF.

CDR3 bases: TGTGCCAGCAGTCCGGACAGCAGGGACTATGGCTACACCTTC. Translation: CASSPDSRDYGYTF. The J gene is TRBJ1-2, the V gene TRBV2; possibly TRBD1 for D (6 bases). V shed 5 bases and J shed 3 bases, with 13 bases lying between them. The germline gives CDR1 SNHLY, CDR2 FYNNEI. This CDR3 is built from 14 residues.

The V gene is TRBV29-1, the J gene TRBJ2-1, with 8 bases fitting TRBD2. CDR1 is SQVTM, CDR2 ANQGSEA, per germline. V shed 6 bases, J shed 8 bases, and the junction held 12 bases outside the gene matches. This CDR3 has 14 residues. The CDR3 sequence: CSVGPGGLVDEQFF. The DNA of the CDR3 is TGCAGCGTAGGACCCGGGGGACTAGTCGATGAGCAGTTCTTC.

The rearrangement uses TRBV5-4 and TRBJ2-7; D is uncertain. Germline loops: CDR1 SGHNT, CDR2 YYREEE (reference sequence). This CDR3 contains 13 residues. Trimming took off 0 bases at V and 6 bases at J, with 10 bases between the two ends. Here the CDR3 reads CASSLGWQSEQYF. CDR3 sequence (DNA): TGTGCCAGCAGCTTGGGATGGCAAAGCGAGCAGTACTTC. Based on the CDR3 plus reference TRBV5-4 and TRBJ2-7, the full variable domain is ETGVTQSPTHLIKTRGQQVTLRCSSQSGHNTVSWYQQALGQGPQFIFQYYREEENGRGNFPPRFSGLQFPNYSSELNVNALELDDSALYLCASSLGWQSEQYFGPGTRLTVT.

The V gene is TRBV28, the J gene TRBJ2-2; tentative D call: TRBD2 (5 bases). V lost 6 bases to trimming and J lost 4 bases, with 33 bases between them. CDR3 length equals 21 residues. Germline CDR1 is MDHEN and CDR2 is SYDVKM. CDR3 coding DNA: TGTGCCAGCAGCCCTGAGGCGTCAGAGTTTATGACTACCTTAGGCACCGGGGAGCTGTTTTTT. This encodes CASSPEASEFMTTLGTGELFF.

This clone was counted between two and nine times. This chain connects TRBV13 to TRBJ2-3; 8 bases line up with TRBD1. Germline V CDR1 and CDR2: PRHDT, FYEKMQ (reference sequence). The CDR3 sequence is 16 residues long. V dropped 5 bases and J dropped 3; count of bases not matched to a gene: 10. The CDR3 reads CASSLEQGDETDTQYF. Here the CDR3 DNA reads TGTGCCAGCAGCCTGGAACAGGGGGATGAAACAGATACGCAGTATTTT.

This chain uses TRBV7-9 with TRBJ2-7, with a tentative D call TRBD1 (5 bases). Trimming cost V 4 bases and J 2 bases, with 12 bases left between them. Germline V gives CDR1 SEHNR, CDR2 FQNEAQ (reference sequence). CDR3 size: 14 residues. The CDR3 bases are TGTGCCAGCAGCTCTACAGGTCCCCCCTACGAGCAGTACTTC. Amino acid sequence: CASSSTGPPYEQYF. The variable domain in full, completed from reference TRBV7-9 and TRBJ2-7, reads DTGVSQNPRHKITKRGQNVTFRCDPISEHNRLYWYRQTLGQGPEFLTYFQNEAQLEKSRLLSDRFSAERPKGSFSTLEIQRTEQGDSAMYLCASSSTGPPYEQYFGPGTRLTVT.

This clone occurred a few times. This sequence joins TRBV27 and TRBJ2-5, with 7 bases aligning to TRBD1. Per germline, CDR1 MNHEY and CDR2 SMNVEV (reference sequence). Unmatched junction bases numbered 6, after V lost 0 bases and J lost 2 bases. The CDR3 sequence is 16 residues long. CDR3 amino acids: CASSLSFPGQQETQYF. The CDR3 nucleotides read TGTGCCAGCAGTTTATCATTCCCGGGACAGCAAGAGACCCAGTACTTC.

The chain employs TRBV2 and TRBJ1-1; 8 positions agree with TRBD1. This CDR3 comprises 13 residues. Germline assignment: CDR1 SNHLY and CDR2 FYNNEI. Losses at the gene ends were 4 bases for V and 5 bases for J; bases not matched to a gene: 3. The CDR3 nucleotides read TGTGCCAGCAGTGGCCAGGGGGCGACTGAAGCTTTCTTT. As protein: CASSGQGATEAFF.

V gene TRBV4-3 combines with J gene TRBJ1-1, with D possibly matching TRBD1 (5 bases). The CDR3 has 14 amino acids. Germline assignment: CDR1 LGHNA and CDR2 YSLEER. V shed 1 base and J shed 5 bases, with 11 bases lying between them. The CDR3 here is CASSQGGPRTEAFF. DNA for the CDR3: TGCGCCAGCAGCCAAGGGGGCCCTAGGACTGAAGCTTTCTTT.

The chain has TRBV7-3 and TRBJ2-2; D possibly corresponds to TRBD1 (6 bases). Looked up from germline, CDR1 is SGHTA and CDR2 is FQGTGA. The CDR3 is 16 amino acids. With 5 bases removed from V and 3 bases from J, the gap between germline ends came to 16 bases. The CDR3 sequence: CASSPTGHTYTGELFF. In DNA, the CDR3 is TGTGCCAGCAGCCCTACGGGACACACATACACCGGGGAGCTGTTTTTT.

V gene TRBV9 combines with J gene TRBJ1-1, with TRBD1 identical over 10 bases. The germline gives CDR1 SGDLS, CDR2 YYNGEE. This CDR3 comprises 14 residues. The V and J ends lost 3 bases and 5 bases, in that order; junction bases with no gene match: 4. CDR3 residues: CASSADRGPTEAFF. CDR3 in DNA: TGTGCCAGCAGCGCCGACAGGGGGCCTACTGAAGCTTTCTTT.

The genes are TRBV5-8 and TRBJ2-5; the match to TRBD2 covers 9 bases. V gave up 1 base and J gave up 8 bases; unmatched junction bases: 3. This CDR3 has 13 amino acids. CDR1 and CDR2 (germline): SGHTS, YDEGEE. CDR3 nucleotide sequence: TGTGCCAGCAGCTTGATGCGGGAGGGCACCCAGTACTTC. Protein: CASSLMREGTQYF.

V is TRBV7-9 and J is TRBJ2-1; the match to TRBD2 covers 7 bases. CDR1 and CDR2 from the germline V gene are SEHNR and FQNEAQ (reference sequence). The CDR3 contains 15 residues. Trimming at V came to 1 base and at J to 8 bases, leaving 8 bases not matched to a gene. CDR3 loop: CASSLDAGVLYEQFF. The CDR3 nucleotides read TGTGCCAGCAGCTTAGATGCGGGAGTACTCTATGAGCAGTTCTTC.

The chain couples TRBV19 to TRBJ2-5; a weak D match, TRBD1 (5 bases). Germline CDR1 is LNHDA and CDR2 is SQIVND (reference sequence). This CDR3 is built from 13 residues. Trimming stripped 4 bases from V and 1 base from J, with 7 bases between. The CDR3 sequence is CASSKGPQETQYF. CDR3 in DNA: TGTGCCAGTAGTAAGGGGCCCCAAGAGACCCAGTACTTC.

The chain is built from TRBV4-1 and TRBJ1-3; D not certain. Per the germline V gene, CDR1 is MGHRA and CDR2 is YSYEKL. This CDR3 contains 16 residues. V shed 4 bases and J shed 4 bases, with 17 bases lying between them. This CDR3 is CASSPLSGAAGNTIYF. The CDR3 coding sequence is TGCGCCAGCAGCCCATTGTCCGGCGCGGCAGGAAACACCATATATTTT.

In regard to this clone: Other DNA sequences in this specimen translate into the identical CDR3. Here the CDR3 DNA reads TGTGCCAGCAGCTCGGGACTAGCGGGAGTCAATGAGCAGTTCTTC. It translates to CASSSGLAGVNEQFF. The chain joins TRBV7-2 to TRBJ2-1, with 14 bases lining up with TRBD2. V gave up 4 bases and J gave up 6 bases; unmatched junction bases: 2. The length of the CDR3 is 15 residues. Germline V gene data show CDR1 as SGHTA and CDR2 as FQGNSA. The full variable domain, with the rest looked up from reference TRBV7-2 and TRBJ2-1, is GAGVSQSPSNKVTEKGKDVELRCDPISGHTALYWYRQSLGQGLEFLIYFQGNSAPDKSGLPSDRFSAERTGGSVSTLTIQRTQQEDSAVYLCASSSGLAGVNEQFFGPGTRLTVL.

CDR3 residues: CAISESKTGSTEAFF. The CDR3 DNA reads TGTGCCATCAGTGAGTCGAAGACAGGGAGCACTGAAGCTTTCTTT. The chain is built from TRBV10-3 and TRBJ1-1, with TRBD1 matching over 7 bases. The CDR3 is 15 amino acids. Germline V lookup: CDR1 ENHRY, CDR2 SYGVKD. V lost 0 bases, J lost 4 bases, and 5 bases stayed unmatched.

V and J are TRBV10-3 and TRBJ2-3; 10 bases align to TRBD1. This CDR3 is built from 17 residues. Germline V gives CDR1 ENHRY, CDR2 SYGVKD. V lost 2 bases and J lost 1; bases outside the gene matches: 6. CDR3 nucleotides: TGTGCCATCAGTGAGGGGGACAGGGGACGAGGCACAGATACGCAGTATTTT. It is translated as CAISEGDRGRGTDTQYF.

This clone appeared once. In DNA form, the CDR3 reads TGTGCCAGCAGCTTAGGACAGGGGGCTTACAATGAGCAGTTCTTC. It encodes CASSLGQGAYNEQFF. V gene TRBV11-2 combines with J gene TRBJ2-1; 10 bases are shared with TRBD1. Germline V lookup: CDR1 SGHAT, CDR2 FQNNGV. Trimming removed 1 base from V and 4 bases from J; junction bases left unmatched: 1. There are 15 residues in the CDR3.

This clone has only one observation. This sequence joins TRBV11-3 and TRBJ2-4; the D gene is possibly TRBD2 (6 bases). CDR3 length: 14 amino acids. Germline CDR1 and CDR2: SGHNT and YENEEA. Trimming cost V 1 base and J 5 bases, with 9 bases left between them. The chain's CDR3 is CASSLAGTQNIQYF. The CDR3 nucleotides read TGTGCCAGCAGCTTAGCTGGGACTCAAAACATTCAGTACTTC.

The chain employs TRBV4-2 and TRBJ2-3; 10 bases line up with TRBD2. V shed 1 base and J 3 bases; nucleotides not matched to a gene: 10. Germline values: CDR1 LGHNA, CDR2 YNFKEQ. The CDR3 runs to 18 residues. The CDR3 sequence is CASSQVGLAGERTDTQYF. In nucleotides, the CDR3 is TGTGCCAGCAGCCAAGTAGGGCTAGCGGGAGAGAGGACAGATACGCAGTATTTT.

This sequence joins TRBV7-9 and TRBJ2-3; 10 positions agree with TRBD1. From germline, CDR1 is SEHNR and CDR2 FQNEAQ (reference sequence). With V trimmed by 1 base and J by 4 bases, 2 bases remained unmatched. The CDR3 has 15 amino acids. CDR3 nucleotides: TGTGCCAGCAGCTTAGTGGGGACAGGGGCAGATACGCAGTATTTT. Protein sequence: CASSLVGTGADTQYF.

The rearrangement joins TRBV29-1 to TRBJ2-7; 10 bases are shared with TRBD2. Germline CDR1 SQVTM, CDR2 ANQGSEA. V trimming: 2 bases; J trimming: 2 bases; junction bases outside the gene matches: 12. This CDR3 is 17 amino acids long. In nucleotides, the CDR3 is TGCAGCGTTGAATTTAAGGCTAGCGGGAGTCCTACCTACGAGCAGTACTTC. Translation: CSVEFKASGSPTYEQYF.